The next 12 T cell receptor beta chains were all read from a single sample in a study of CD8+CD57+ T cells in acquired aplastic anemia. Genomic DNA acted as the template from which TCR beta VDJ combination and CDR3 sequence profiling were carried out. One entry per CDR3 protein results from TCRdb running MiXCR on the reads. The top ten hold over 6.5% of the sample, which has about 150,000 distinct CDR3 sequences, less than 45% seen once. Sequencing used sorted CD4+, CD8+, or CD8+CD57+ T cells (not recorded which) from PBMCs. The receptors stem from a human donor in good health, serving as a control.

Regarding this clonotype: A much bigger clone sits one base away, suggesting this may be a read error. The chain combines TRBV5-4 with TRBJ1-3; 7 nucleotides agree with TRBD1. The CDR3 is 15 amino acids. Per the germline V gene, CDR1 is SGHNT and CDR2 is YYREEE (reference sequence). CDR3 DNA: TGTGCCAGCAGCTTCTCGGGACAGCATGGTAACATCATATATTTT. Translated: CASSFSGQHGNIIYF.

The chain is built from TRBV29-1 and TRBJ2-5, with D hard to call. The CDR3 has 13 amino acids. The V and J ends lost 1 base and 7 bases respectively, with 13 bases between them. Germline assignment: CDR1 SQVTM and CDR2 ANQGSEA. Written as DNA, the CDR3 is TGCAGCGTTGAAGGGGCGGTTTCGGGGACCCAGTACTTC. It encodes CSVEGAVSGTQYF.

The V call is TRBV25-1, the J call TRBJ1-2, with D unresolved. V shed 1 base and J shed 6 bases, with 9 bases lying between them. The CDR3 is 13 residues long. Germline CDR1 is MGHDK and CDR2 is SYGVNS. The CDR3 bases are TGTGCCAGCAGTGAATTTAAAGCGGATGGCTACACCTTC. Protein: CASSEFKADGYTF.

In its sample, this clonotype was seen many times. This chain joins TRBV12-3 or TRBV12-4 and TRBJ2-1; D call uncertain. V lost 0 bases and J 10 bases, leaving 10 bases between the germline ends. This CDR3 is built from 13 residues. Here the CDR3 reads CASSLAQATEQFF. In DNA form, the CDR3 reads TGTGCCAGCAGTTTAGCGCAGGCTACCGAGCAGTTCTTC.

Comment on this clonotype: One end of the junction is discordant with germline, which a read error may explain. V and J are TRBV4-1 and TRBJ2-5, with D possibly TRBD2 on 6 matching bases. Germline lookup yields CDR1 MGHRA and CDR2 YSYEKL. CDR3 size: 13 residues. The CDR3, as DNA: TGCGCCAGCAGCCTGACGGGGGAAGAGGCCCAGTACTTC. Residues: CASSLTGEEAQYF.

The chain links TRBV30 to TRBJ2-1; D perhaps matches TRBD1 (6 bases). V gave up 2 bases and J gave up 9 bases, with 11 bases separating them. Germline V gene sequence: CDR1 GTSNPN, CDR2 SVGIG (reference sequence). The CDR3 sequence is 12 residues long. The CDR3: CAWSSPGAEQFF. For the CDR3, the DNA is TGTGCCTGGAGTTCGCCAGGGGCTGAGCAGTTCTTC.

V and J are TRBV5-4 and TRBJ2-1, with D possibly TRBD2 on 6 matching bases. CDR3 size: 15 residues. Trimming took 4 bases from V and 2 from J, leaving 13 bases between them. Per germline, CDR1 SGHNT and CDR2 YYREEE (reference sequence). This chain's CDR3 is CASSLEGRPYNEQFF. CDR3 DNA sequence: TGTGCCAGCAGCCTGGAGGGCAGGCCCTACAATGAGCAGTTCTTC.

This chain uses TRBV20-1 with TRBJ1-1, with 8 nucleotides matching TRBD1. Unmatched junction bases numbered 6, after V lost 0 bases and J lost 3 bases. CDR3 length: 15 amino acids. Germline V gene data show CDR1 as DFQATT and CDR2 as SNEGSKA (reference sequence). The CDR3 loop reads CSARDRAGGYTEAFF. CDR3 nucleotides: TGCAGTGCTAGAGATAGGGCAGGGGGCTACACTGAAGCTTTCTTT.

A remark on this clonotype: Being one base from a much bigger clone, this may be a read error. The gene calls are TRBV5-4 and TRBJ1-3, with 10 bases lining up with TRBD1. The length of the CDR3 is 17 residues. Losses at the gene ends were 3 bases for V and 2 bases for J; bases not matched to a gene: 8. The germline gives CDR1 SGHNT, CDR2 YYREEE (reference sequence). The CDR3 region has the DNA TGTGCCAGCAGCTGGGGCCGGGGACAGGGGACTGGAAACACCATATATTTT. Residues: CASSWGRGQGTGNTIYF.

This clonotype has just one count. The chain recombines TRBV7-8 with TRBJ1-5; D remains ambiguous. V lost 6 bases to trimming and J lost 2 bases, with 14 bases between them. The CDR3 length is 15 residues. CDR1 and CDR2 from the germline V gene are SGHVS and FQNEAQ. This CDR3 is CASSPHEIGNQPQHF. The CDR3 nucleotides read TGTGCCAGCAGTCCCCACGAGATTGGCAATCAGCCCCAGCATTTT.

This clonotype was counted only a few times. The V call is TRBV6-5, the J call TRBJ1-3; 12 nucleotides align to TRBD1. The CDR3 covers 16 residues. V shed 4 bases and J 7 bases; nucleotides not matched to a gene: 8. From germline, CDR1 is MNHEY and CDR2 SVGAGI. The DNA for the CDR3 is TGTGCCAGCAGTTTCCGGGACAGGGGGCGGTGGAACACCATATATTTT. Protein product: CASSFRDRGRWNTIYF.

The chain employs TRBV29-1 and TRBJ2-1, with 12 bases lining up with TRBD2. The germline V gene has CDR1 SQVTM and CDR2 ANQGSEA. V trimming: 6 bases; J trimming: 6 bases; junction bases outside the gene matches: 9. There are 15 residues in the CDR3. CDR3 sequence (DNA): TGCAGCGTCGCGACTAGCGGGGGTCCTTCCAATGAGCAGTTCTTC. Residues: CSVATSGGPSNEQFF.